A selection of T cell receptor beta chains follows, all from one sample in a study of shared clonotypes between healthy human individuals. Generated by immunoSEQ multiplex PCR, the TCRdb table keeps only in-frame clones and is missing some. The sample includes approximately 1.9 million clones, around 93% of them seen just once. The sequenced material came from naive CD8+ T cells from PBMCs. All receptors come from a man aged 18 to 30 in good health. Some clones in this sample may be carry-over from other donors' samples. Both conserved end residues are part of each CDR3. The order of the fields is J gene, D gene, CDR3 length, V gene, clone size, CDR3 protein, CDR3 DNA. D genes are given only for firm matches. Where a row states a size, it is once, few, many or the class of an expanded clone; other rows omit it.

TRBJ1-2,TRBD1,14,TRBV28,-,CASSPGDSYYGYTF,TGTGCCAGCAGTCCTGGGGACAGCTACTATGGCTACACCTTC
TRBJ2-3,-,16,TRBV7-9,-,CASSTTAGRVTDTQYF,TGTGCCAGCAGCACTACGGCGGGGAGAGTTACAGATACGCAGTATTTT
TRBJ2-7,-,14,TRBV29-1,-,CSVVVGGAAYEQYF,TGCAGCGTTGTAGTCGGAGGGGCCGCCTACGAGCAGTACTTC
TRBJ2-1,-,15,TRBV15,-,CATSRDSGRFNEQFF,TGTGCCACCAGCAGAGATTCCGGGCGGTTTAATGAGCAGTTCTTC
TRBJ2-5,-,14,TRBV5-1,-,CASSLGASEQTQYF,TGCGCCAGCAGCTTGGGGGCTAGTGAACAGACCCAGTACTTC
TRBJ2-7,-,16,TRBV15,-,CATSRGAEGSSYEQYF,TGTGCCACCAGCAGAGGCGCGGAGGGAAGCTCCTACGAGCAGTACTTC
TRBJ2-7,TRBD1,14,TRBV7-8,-,CASSLMGQGYEQYF,TGTGCCAGCAGCTTGATGGGACAGGGCTACGAGCAGTACTTC
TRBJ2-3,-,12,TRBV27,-,CASSSFADTQYF,TGTGCCAGCAGTTCCTTTGCAGATACGCAGTATTTT
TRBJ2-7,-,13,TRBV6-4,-,CASSDLAGGEQYF,TGTGCCAGCAGTGATTTGGCTGGAGGGGAGCAGTACTTC
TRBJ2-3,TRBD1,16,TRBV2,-,CASKEWYRGPADTQYF,TGTGCCAGCAAGGAGTGGTACAGGGGGCCGGCAGATACGCAGTATTTT
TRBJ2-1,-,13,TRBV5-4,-,CASSLGGINEQFF,TGTGCCAGCAGCTTGGGAGGGATTAATGAGCAGTTCTTC
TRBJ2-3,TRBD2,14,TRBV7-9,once,CASRTSGSTDTQYF,TGTGCCAGCAGAACTAGCGGGAGTACAGATACGCAGTATTTT
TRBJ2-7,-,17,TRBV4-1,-,CASSQALSGTRGYEQYF,TGCGCCAGCAGCCAAGCATTATCCGGGACACGCGGGTACGAGCAGTACTTC
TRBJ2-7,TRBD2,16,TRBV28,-,CASSSTRTSGGDEQYF,TGTGCCAGCAGTTCCACCCGGACTAGCGGCGGGGACGAGCAGTACTTC
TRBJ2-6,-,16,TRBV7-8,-,CASSLGILSGANVLTF,TGTGCCAGCAGCTTAGGCATTCTCTCTGGGGCCAACGTCCTGACTTTC
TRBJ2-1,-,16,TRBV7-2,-,CASSPPRATKNWWQFF,TGTGCCAGCAGCCCCCCACGGGCTACCAAGAACTGGTGGCAGTTCTTC
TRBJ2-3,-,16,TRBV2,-,CASSEWAGAKPDTQYF,TGTGCCAGCAGTGAATGGGCAGGGGCGAAGCCAGATACGCAGTATTTT
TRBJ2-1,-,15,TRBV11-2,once,CASSLGFSIYNEQFF,TGTGCCAGCAGCTTAGGATTTTCGATCTACAATGAGCAGTTCTTC
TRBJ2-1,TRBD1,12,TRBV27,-,CASLDRGNEQFF,TGTGCCAGCCTTGACAGGGGGAATGAGCAGTTCTTC
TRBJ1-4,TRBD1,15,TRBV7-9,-,CASSSPGQGSEKLFF,TGTGCCAGCAGCTCTCCGGGACAGGGGTCTGAAAAACTGTTTTTT
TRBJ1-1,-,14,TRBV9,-,CASSLRSGNTEAFF,TGTGCCAGCAGCCTTCGGTCTGGGAACACTGAAGCTTTCTTT
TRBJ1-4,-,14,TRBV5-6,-,CASRPAGTNEKLFF,TGTGCCAGCAGACCGGCCGGAACTAATGAAAAACTGTTTTTT
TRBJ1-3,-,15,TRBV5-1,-,CASSFDRGPGNTIYF,TGCGCCAGCAGCTTCGATAGGGGCCCTGGAAACACCATATATTTT
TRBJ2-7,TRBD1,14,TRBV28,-,CASSISGTAYEQYF,TGTGCCAGCAGTATATCCGGGACAGCCTACGAGCAGTACTTC
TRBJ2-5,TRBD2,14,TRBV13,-,CASSAGGRGETQYF,TGTGCCAGCAGCGCGGGGGGGCGAGGAGAGACCCAGTACTTC
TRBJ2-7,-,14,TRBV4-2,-,CASSQGGAGYEQYF,TGTGCCAGCAGCCAAGGTGGAGCGGGCTACGAGCAGTACTTC
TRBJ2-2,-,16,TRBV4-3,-,CASSQALDHLYGELFF,TGCGCCAGCAGCCAAGCTCTAGACCACCTGTACGGGGAGCTGTTTTTT
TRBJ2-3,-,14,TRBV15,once,CATSQGRPTDTQYF,TGTGCCACTAGCCAGGGACGGCCCACAGATACGCAGTATTTT
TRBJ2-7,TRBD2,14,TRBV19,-,CASRRLAGSNEQYF,TGTGCCAGTAGGAGACTAGCGGGATCGAACGAGCAGTACTTC
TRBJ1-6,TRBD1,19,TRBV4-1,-,CASSQHPGTGRSYNSPLHF,TGCGCCAGCAGCCAACATCCAGGGACAGGGAGATCCTATAATTCACCCCTCCACTTT
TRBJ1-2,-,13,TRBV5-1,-,CASSLVRGDGYTF,TGCGCCAGCAGCTTGGTACGGGGAGATGGCTACACCTTC
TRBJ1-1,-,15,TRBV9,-,CASSVALGGNTEAFF,TGTGCCAGCAGCGTAGCGCTGGGAGGGAACACTGAAGCTTTCTTT
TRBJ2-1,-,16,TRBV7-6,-,CASSKNTGTLNNEQFF,TGTGCCAGCAGCAAAAACACCGGGACACTAAACAATGAGCAGTTCTTC
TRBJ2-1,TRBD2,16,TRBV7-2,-,CASRGRDAGAYNEQFF,TGTGCCAGCAGGGGGAGGGATGCGGGAGCCTACAATGAGCAGTTCTTC
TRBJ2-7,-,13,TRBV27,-,CASSFSTHYEQYF,TGTGCCAGCAGTTTCTCCACCCACTACGAGCAGTACTTC
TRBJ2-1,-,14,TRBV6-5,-,CASSYAGPNNEQFF,TGTGCCAGCAGTTACGCGGGGCCAAACAATGAGCAGTTCTTC
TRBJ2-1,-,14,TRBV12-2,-,CASRLNGLANEQFF,TGTGCAAGTCGCTTGAATGGACTAGCCAATGAGCAGTTCTTC
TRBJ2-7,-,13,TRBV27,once,CASARRSPYEQYF,TGTGCCAGCGCCCGACGTTCCCCCTACGAGCAGTACTTC
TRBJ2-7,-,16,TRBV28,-,CASSPLQGSSFHEQYF,TGTGCCAGCAGTCCACTGCAGGGTTCCTCTTTCCACGAGCAGTACTTC
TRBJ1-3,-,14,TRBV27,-,CASSLGGAGNTIYF,TGTGCCAGCAGTTTAGGTGGAGCTGGAAACACCATATATTTT
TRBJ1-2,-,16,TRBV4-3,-,CASSQGTAGNNYGYTF,TGCGCCAGCAGCCAAGGAACGGCAGGGAACAACTATGGCTACACCTTC
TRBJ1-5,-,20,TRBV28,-,CASSPRRWGFGDRGDQPQHF,TGTGCCAGCAGTCCTCGCAGGTGGGGGTTCGGGGATCGTGGTGATCAGCCCCAGCATTTT
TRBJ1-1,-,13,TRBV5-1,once,CASSLEMNTEAFF,TGCGCCAGCAGCTTGGAGATGAACACTGAAGCTTTCTTT
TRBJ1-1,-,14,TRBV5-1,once,CASSLVGVGTEAFF,TGCGCCAGCAGCTTGGTAGGGGTCGGAACTGAAGCTTTCTTT
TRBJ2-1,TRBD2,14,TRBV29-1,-,CSVGGLAGGHEQFF,TGCAGCGTTGGCGGACTAGCGGGAGGACATGAGCAGTTCTTC
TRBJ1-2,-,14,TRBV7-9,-,CASSLALSNYGYTF,TGTGCCAGCAGCTTAGCCCTATCTAACTATGGCTACACCTTC
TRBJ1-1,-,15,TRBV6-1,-,CASRGRDGVNTEAFF,TGTGCCAGCAGGGGTAGGGACGGCGTGAACACTGAAGCTTTCTTT
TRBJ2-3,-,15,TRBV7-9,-,CAIPLGASSTDTQYF,TGTGCCATTCCCCTGGGCGCGTCTAGCACAGATACGCAGTATTTT
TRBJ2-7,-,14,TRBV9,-,CASSVGGNQYEQYF,TGTGCCAGCAGCGTAGGCGGGAACCAGTACGAGCAGTACTTC
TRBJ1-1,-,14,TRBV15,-,CATSRVLRAGEAFF,TGTGCCACCAGCAGAGTACTGAGGGCTGGGGAAGCTTTCTTT
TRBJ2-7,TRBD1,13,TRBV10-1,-,CASSLGTAYEQYF,TGCGCCAGCAGCCTCGGGACAGCCTACGAGCAGTACTTC